One and the same sample provided the 32 T cell receptor beta chains below, sequenced in a study of synovial regulatory T cells in juvenile arthritis. Clones were read by immunoSEQ multiplex PCR, and TCRdb kept only the in-frame ones, dropping some. The listing contains around 9,600 clones. Sequenced input: Treg cells from blood. Subset reported: remaining (HLA-DR-negative) circulating blood Treg cells. The receptor set was obtained from a donor aged 2-30 years with juvenile idiopathic arthritis.

In terms of frequency, this clone is medium-sized. The chain combines TRBV2 with TRBJ2-1; TCRdb indicates TRBD2, and absent DNA this call remains unverified. The CDR3 totals 15 residues. No DNA appears here. Germline-derived CDR1 and CDR2 are SNHLY and FYNNEI. The chain's CDR3 is CATRTAVSSYNEQFF.

V and J are TRBV10-1 and TRBJ2-3; TCRdb's D call of TRBD2 is untestable without DNA. Germline V gives CDR1 WNHNN, CDR2 SYGVQD (reference sequence). The CDR3 consists of 16 residues. Only the protein is available. The CDR3: CASIRVPRGRTDTQYF.

The chain joins TRBV27 to TRBJ2-5. The CDR3 totals 13 residues. DNA for this receptor is not on file. Germline V lookup: CDR1 MNHEY, CDR2 SMNVEV (reference sequence). This CDR3 reads CASTRDPRGTQYF.

This chain connects TRBV7-2 to TRBJ2-3. The CDR3 is 14 amino acids. No DNA accompanies this entry. Looked up from germline, CDR1 is SGHTA and CDR2 is FQGNSA. The CDR3 spells CASSSIRNTDTQYF.

The genes are TRBV10-3 and TRBJ2-6; TCRdb proposes TRBD2, but this gene call is untestable without DNA. This CDR3 contains 14 residues. This entry has no DNA. The V gene's germline CDR1 is ENHRY and CDR2 SYGVKD. This CDR3 is CAISAGSGANVLTF.

This chain links TRBV10-3 with TRBJ1-2; TCRdb's D gene call, TRBD1, goes unchecked for lack of DNA. The CDR3 runs 15 residues. The DNA is unrecorded. Germline-derived CDR1 and CDR2 are ENHRY and SYGVKD. The CDR3 loop reads CAIRETGFLDYGYTF.

The V and J genes are TRBV2 and TRBJ1-6; the D call from TCRdb, TRBD1, cannot be confirmed without DNA. Germline V gene lookup returns CDR1 SNHLY and CDR2 FYNNEI. The CDR3 has 15 residues. The DNA is not on file. The CDR3 is CASRKQGLNNSPLHF.

The rearrangement joins TRBV7-6 to TRBJ1-1. Germline values: CDR1 SGHVS, CDR2 FNYEAQ. This CDR3 has 14 residues. DNA was not recorded. This CDR3 reads CASSLVPRVTEAFF.

This chain joins TRBV18 and TRBJ2-3; TCRdb's D call, TRBD1, is unchecked because there is no DNA. CDR3 length equals 17 residues. DNA was not recorded. Looked up from germline, CDR1 is KGHSH and CDR2 is LQKENI. CDR3 sequence reads: CASSPVSARGFTDTQYF. Drawing the rest from reference TRBV18 and TRBJ2-3, the complete variable domain is NAGVMQNPRHLVRRRGQEARLRCSPMKGHSHVYWYRQLPEEGLKFMVYLQKENIIDESGMPKERFSAEFPKEGPSILRIQQVVRGDSAAYFCASSPVSARGFTDTQYFGPGTRLTVL.

Measured by frequency, this clone is medium-sized. The V gene is TRBV4-3, the J gene TRBJ1-3. This CDR3 is built from 15 residues. The entry carries no DNA sequence. Germline V gene sequence: CDR1 LGHNA, CDR2 YSLEER. CDR3 amino acids: CASSYVPSAGNTIYF.

The J gene is TRBJ2-6, the V gene TRBV5-1; TCRdb's D call of TRBD1 is untestable without DNA. Germline loops: CDR1 SGHRS, CDR2 YFSETQ. This CDR3 contains 17 residues. No DNA has been recorded. The CDR3: CASSLGQGAGGANVLTF.

V and J are TRBV5-1 and TRBJ1-2. Germline V lookup: CDR1 SGHRS, CDR2 YFSETQ. The CDR3 is made up of 12 amino acids. The protein alone is recorded here. The CDR3: CASSLVGGGYTF.

The rearrangement uses TRBV18 and TRBJ1-1. Germline CDR1 and CDR2: KGHSH and LQKENI. The CDR3 is 12 residues long. No DNA sequence was recorded. The CDR3 is CASSREDTEAFF.

The rearrangement joins TRBV6-6 to TRBJ2-1; TCRdb's D call, TRBD1, is unchecked because there is no DNA. Germline lookup yields CDR1 MNHNY and CDR2 SVGAGI (reference sequence). The CDR3 contains 13 residues. The nucleotide record is missing. This CDR3 reads CASSYLQDNEQFF.

V usage is TRBV7-2 and J usage is TRBJ1-1; no DNA is available, so the TRBD1 call from TCRdb remains unchecked. The CDR3 is made up of 14 amino acids. Nucleotide data are not available. CDR1 is SGHTA, CDR2 FQGNSA, per germline. CDR3: CASSRQGGLTEAFF.

The rearrangement uses TRBV7-3 and TRBJ2-5. CDR3 length: 13 amino acids. No DNA is listed. The germline CDR1 and CDR2 sequences are SGHTA and FQGTGA. CDR3 amino acids: CASSPWVGETQYF.

V usage is TRBV27 and J usage is TRBJ1-1; TCRdb names TRBD1, which stays unverified in the absence of DNA. This CDR3 contains 15 residues. DNA is not on record. Germline CDR1 MNHEY, CDR2 SMNVEV (reference sequence). CDR3 protein: CASRYQQGAGAEAFF.

This chain joins TRBV19 and TRBJ1-1; TCRdb proposes TRBD1, but this gene call is untestable without DNA. CDR3 length: 15 amino acids. No nucleotide data were recorded. CDR1 LNHDA and CDR2 SQIVND come from the germline V gene (reference sequence). CDR3 sequence: CASGRQGAGNTEAFF. Complete variable domain (other parts from reference TRBV19 and TRBJ1-1): DGGITQSPKYLFRKEGQNVTLSCEQNLNHDAMYWYRQDPGQGLRLIYYSQIVNDFQKGDIAEGYSVSREKKESFPLTVTSAQKNPTAFYLCASGRQGAGNTEAFFGQGTRLTVV.

This chain connects TRBV19 to TRBJ2-1; TCRdb's D call, TRBD2, is unchecked because there is no DNA. The CDR3 has 15 amino acids. This entry has no DNA. Germline-derived CDR1 and CDR2 are LNHDA and SQIVND (reference sequence). CDR3 amino acids: CASSPSAGPYNEQFF.

This clone counts as medium-sized by frequency. The chain employs TRBV4-3 and TRBJ1-2; as DNA is missing, the TRBD1 call by TCRdb cannot be tested. Germline-derived CDR1 and CDR2 are LGHNA and YSLEER. This CDR3 spans 16 amino acids. A DNA sequence was not provided. The CDR3 protein is CASRSTGTVTNYGYTF.

This chain links TRBV19 with TRBJ1-4; TCRdb reports TRBD1, a call that lacks DNA to check it against. CDR3 length: 14 amino acids. Nucleotide data are not available. Germline assignment: CDR1 LNHDA and CDR2 SQIVND (reference sequence). The CDR3 reads CASSVRGFMEKLFF.

CDR3 loop: CASYIGTVGYGYTF. J is TRBJ1-2 and V is TRBV28; TCRdb proposes TRBD1, but this gene call is untestable without DNA. Germline V gene data show CDR1 as MDHEN and CDR2 as SYDVKM. CDR3 length equals 14 residues. DNA is not recorded here.

The V call is TRBV30, the J call TRBJ1-3; TCRdb returns TRBD1, unconfirmable since there is no DNA. The CDR3 length is 15 residues. DNA was not recorded. Looked up from germline, CDR1 is GTSNPN and CDR2 is SVGIG (reference sequence). The CDR3 loop reads CAWSVYPGQGNTIYF.

This chain links TRBV5-1 with TRBJ1-2. CDR3 length equals 12 residues. Only the protein is on record. Germline loops: CDR1 SGHRS, CDR2 YFSETQ. CDR3 loop: CASSMGQDGYTF.

The chain carries TRBV18 and TRBJ2-3; there is no DNA to check the TCRdb D call of TRBD1. Germline CDR1 and CDR2: KGHSH and LQKENI. There are 16 residues in the CDR3. No coding sequence is recorded. The CDR3 loop is CASSPPGQGGTDTQYF.

The chain combines TRBV9 with TRBJ2-5; TCRdb selects TRBD2, and the lack of DNA leaves this call unchecked. Germline V gives CDR1 SGDLS, CDR2 YYNGEE. The CDR3 length is 16 residues. The record lacks a DNA sequence. The CDR3 sequence is CASSRGPGTTQETQYF.

V is TRBV9 and J is TRBJ2-1; there is no DNA to check the TCRdb D call of TRBD2. Looked up from germline, CDR1 is SGDLS and CDR2 is YYNGEE. The CDR3 consists of 14 residues. Nucleotide data are not available. The CDR3 sequence is CASSAWTGYNEQFF.

The rearrangement uses TRBV15 and TRBJ2-1; checking the TCRdb D call of TRBD2 is not possible without DNA. The CDR3 is 12 amino acids. No DNA is listed. Germline loops: CDR1 LNHNV, CDR2 YYDKDF (reference sequence). The CDR3 sequence is CATSRRGNEQFF.

CDR3 in amino acids: CASSEDGRNQPQHF. The rearrangement uses TRBV6-1 and TRBJ1-5; the TCRdb call, TRBD1, lacks DNA for checking. The CDR3 consists of 14 residues. There is no recorded DNA. The germline V gene encodes CDR1 MNHNS and CDR2 SASEGT.

This clone is classed as medium-sized by frequency. The chain employs TRBV6-6 and TRBJ1-2. The length of the CDR3 is 12 residues. No DNA is given. Germline V CDR1 and CDR2: MNHNY, SVGAGI (reference sequence). CDR3 protein: CASSPKSYGYTF.

This chain joins TRBV18 and TRBJ2-1. The CDR3 totals 13 residues. No DNA is recorded. CDR1 is KGHSH, CDR2 LQKENI, per germline. The CDR3 here is CASSPTGRNEQFF.

The V call is TRBV5-1, the J call TRBJ2-1; TCRdb calls TRBD2, which cannot be checked without DNA. There are 13 residues in the CDR3. The DNA is unrecorded. Looked up from germline, CDR1 is SGHRS and CDR2 is YFSETQ. CDR3 in amino acids: CASTPLTYNEQFF.